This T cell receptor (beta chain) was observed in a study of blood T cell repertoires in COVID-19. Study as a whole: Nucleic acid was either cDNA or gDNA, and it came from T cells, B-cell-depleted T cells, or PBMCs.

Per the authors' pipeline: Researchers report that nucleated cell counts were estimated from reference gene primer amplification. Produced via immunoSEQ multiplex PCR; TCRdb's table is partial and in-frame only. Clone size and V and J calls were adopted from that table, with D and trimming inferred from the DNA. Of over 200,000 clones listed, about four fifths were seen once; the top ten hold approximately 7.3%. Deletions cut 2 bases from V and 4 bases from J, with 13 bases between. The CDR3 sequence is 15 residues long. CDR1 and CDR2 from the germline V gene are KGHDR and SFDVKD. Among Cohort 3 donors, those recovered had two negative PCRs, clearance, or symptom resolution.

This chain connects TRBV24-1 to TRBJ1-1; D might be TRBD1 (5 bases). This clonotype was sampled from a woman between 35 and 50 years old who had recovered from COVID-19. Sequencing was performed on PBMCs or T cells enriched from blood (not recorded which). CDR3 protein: CATSDSRRGSTEAFF. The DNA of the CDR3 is TGTGCCACCAGTGATTCCCGGCGGGGGTCCACTGAAGCTTTCTTT.